This T cell receptor (beta chain) was profiled in a study of spatial heterogeneity in lung cancer. TCR cDNA molecules each had a unique molecular identifier. Via MiXCR, TCRdb re-called the 5' RACE reads, giving one row per CDR3 protein. The sample holds a few thousand distinct CDR3 sequences, 15% to 20% seen once. Time point indicated: sample taken at primary tumor resection. Extraction of whole RNA from tumor, nontumor lung or frozen PBMC preceded unsorted sequencing. Donation came from 70 or so patients with untreated early-stage non-small cell lung cancer. Sample share makes this clonotype large. The source material was PBMCs, sampled at surgery. The sequence came from a male donor with early-stage non-small cell lung cancer.

The CDR3, as DNA: TGCAGCGTTGAAGATAACATCTACACCTTC. Amino acid sequence: CSVEDNIYTF. The genes are TRBV29-1 and TRBJ1-2; D unclear. The V gene's germline CDR1 is SQVTM and CDR2 ANQGSEA. This CDR3 contains 10 residues. The V gene lost 0 bases and the J gene lost 10 bases, with 6 bases spanning the gap.